The 24 T cell receptor beta chains below come from one sample, sequenced in a study of patients and donors after allogeneic stem cell transplantation. TCRdb passed the RT-PCR reads through MiXCR, listing each CDR3 protein once. Of approximately 220,000 distinct CDR3 sequences listed, 35% to 45% are singletons. The sample comprised blood, either unsorted or a sorted T cell fraction (not recorded which). Source of these receptors: a human donor who was either an allogeneic HSCT recipient or a stem cell or donor lymphocyte infusion donor (not recorded which). It is not recorded whose cells these are; they may come from a transplant donor.

This clonotype was counted between two and nine times. The chain uses TRBV10-3 and TRBJ1-3; D is perhaps TRBD1 (6 bases). Trimming cost V 7 bases and J 3 bases, with 10 bases left between them. This CDR3 is built from 13 residues. Germline values: CDR1 ENHRY, CDR2 SYGVKD. The CDR3 DNA follows: TGTGCCATCAACCGGGGGCTTGGAAACACCATATATTTT. Translated: CAINRGLGNTIYF.

CDR3 sequence reads: CASSLAWSATNEKLFF. CDR3 DNA: TGTGCCAGCAGTTTAGCTTGGTCAGCAACTAATGAAAAACTGTTTTTT. This chain connects TRBV12-3 or TRBV12-4 to TRBJ1-4; no clear D gene. This CDR3 has 16 residues. Trimming removed 0 bases at V and 0 bases at J, with 8 bases between.

This clonotype was observed a handful of times. This chain connects TRBV6-5 to TRBJ1-6; a possible D gene is TRBD1 (6 bases). The V end lost 2 bases, the J end lost 6 bases, and 11 bases lay between the germline ends. CDR3 length: 15 amino acids. Germline CDR1 reads MNHEY; CDR2 reads SVGAGI. CDR3 coding DNA: TGTGCCAGCAGTTACACGACAGGTTCTAATTCACCCCTCCACTTT. Protein product: CASSYTTGSNSPLHF.

The CDR3 DNA is TGTGCCAGCAGCTCCCAGGCGACAGGGAACTATGGCTACACCTTC. Its translation: CASSSQATGNYGYTF. This chain uses TRBV7-9 with TRBJ1-2, with 7 bases fitting TRBD1. Germline-derived CDR1 and CDR2 are SEHNR and FQNEAQ (reference sequence). The junction had 7 bases not matched to a gene; V was cut back by 4 bases and J by 2 bases. The CDR3 is 15 residues long.

At least ten counts were recorded for this clonotype. V gene TRBV4-1 combines with J gene TRBJ1-2; D is uncertain. Per the germline V gene, CDR1 is MGHRA and CDR2 is YSYEKL. The CDR3 spans 12 residues. V was shortened by 5 bases and J by 2 bases, with 6 bases between the two germline ends. CDR3 in amino acids: CASSGENYGYTF. The CDR3 region has the DNA TGCGCCAGCAGCGGCGAGAACTATGGCTACACCTTC.

The gene calls are TRBV7-2 and TRBJ1-1; tentatively, D is TRBD1 (6 bases). Germline V gives CDR1 SGHTA, CDR2 FQGNSA. Deletions cut 5 bases from V and 5 bases from J, with 15 bases between. The CDR3 covers 14 residues. As DNA, the CDR3 is TGTGCCAGCAGCCTAACAGGGAGGAAGACTGAAGCTTTCTTT. This translates into CASSLTGRKTEAFF.

This clonotype was picked up a small number of times. The gene calls are TRBV6-6 and TRBJ1-6, with TRBD1 as a possible D gene (5 bases). Germline CDR1 MNHNY, CDR2 SVGAGI (reference sequence). Trimming removed 9 bases at V and 7 bases at J, with 10 bases between. This CDR3 has 12 amino acids. The DNA for the CDR3 is TGTGCCAGTGGGGACGGAAATTCACCCCTCCACTTT. This gives the protein CASGDGNSPLHF.

The rearrangement links TRBV4-3 to TRBJ2-7; 9 positions agree with TRBD1. The junction had 11 bases not matched to a gene; V was cut back by 0 bases and J by 2 bases. Germline loops: CDR1 LGHNA, CDR2 YSLEER. The CDR3 extends over 18 amino acids. CDR3: CASSQDLGVGTGPYEQYF. CDR3 DNA sequence: TGCGCCAGCAGCCAAGATCTGGGGGTAGGGACAGGGCCCTACGAGCAGTACTTC.

The chain employs TRBV5-1 and TRBJ1-6; 10 nucleotides line up with TRBD1. The CDR3 contains 14 residues. The J segment lost 9 bases and the V segment lost 5 bases, leaving 5 bases of the junction unmatched. CDR1 is SGHRS, CDR2 YFSETQ, per germline. CDR3 sequence (DNA): TGCGCCAGCAGTATCGACAGGGGGCGTTCACCCCTCCACTTT. Translating gives CASSIDRGRSPLHF.

The chain uses TRBV7-2 and TRBJ1-4; tentative D call: TRBD1 (5 bases). CDR1 is SGHTA and CDR2 is FQGNSA in the germline V gene. The CDR3 contains 13 residues. With 8 bases removed from V and 5 bases from J, the gap between germline ends came to 12 bases. CDR3 loop: CASAGTANEKLFF. CDR3 DNA: TGTGCCAGCGCCGGGACCGCCAATGAAAAACTGTTTTTT.

This clonotype has just a few counts. The chain has TRBV3-1 and TRBJ1-2; D gene uncertain. CDR3 length: 12 amino acids. V gave up 0 bases and J gave up 8 bases, with 7 bases separating them. Germline CDR1 is LGHDT and CDR2 is YNNKEL (reference sequence). CDR3: CASSQERRGYTF. Written as DNA, the CDR3 is TGTGCCAGCAGCCAAGAAAGACGAGGCTACACCTTC.

This clonotype has only a few counts. Written as DNA, the CDR3 is TGTGCCAGCAAATATAGCAATCAGCCCCAGCATTTT. It yields the protein CASKYSNQPQHF. The chain carries TRBV6-1 and TRBJ1-5; unclear D gene. The CDR3 length is 12 residues. Trimming removed 7 bases from V and 0 bases from J, with 4 bases in between. Looked up from germline, CDR1 is MNHNS and CDR2 is SASEGT.

In nucleotides, the CDR3 is TGCAGTGCTACGGCCTACCGCCAGCGAACTGAAGCTTTCTTT. Its protein product is CSATAYRQRTEAFF. This chain joins TRBV20-1 and TRBJ1-1, with unresolved D. The germline V and J ends were trimmed by 4 bases and 5 bases, with 17 bases remaining between them. CDR1 and CDR2 from the germline V gene are DFQATT and SNEGSKA (reference sequence). CDR3 length: 14 amino acids.

This clonotype was seen a handful of times. The chain combines TRBV6-5 with TRBJ1-6, with TRBD1 matching 8 bases. CDR1 and CDR2 from the germline V gene are MNHEY and SVGAGI. CDR3 length equals 15 residues. V gave up 7 bases and J gave up 6 bases; unmatched junction bases: 8. CDR3 sequence reads: CASTRGQAFNSPLHF. DNA for the CDR3: TGTGCCAGCACCCGGGGACAGGCGTTTAATTCACCCCTCCACTTT.

This rearrangement joins TRBV7-9 to TRBJ1-4; the match to TRBD1 covers 8 bases. Trimming removed 5 bases from V and 8 bases from J; junction bases left unmatched: 4. The CDR3 is 13 amino acids. Looked up from germline, CDR1 is SEHNR and CDR2 is FQNEAQ (reference sequence). Written as DNA, the CDR3 is TGTGCCAGCAGCGGCTCAGGGGGCGAAAAACTGTTTTTT. It codes for CASSGSGGEKLFF.

This clonotype was seen only a few times. The J gene is TRBJ1-6, the V gene TRBV10-3, with D perhaps TRBD1 (5 bases). The CDR3 is made up of 12 amino acids. Germline lookup yields CDR1 ENHRY and CDR2 SYGVKD. V was shortened by 4 bases and J by 8 bases, with 6 bases between the two germline ends. CDR3 loop: CAISGGYSPLHF. The CDR3 coding sequence is TGTGCCATCAGTGGGGGCTATTCACCCCTCCACTTT.

A few counts support this clonotype. This chain joins TRBV25-1 and TRBJ1-4, with D possibly matching TRBD1 (6 bases). Looked up from germline, CDR1 is MGHDK and CDR2 is SYGVNS. The V gene lost 1 base and the J gene lost 7 bases, with 16 bases spanning the gap. This CDR3 is built from 16 residues. The CDR3 coding sequence is TGTGCCAGCAGTGAATTTAGGGGGTCAGGGGCTGAAAAACTGTTTTTT. Its protein is CASSEFRGSGAEKLFF.

The chain has TRBV27 and TRBJ1-1; D ambiguous. The CDR3 extends over 17 amino acids. V dropped 2 bases and J dropped 1 base, with 17 bases sitting between them. Germline V gene data show CDR1 as MNHEY and CDR2 as SMNVEV (reference sequence). CDR3 protein: CASSLGSVGAPNTEAFF. In DNA, the CDR3 is TGTGCCAGCAGTTTAGGGTCGGTAGGAGCACCGAACACTGAAGCTTTCTTT.

This rearrangement joins TRBV27 to TRBJ1-2, with 7 bases lining up with TRBD1. Trimming removed 8 bases from V and 5 bases from J; junction bases left unmatched: 8. CDR1 is MNHEY and CDR2 is SMNVEV in the germline V gene (reference sequence). This CDR3 region has 13 residues. The CDR3 sequence: CASHDRVGYGYTF. The CDR3 DNA follows: TGTGCCAGCCACGACAGGGTCGGGTATGGCTACACCTTC.

This sequence joins TRBV7-2 and TRBJ1-5; 8 bases match TRBD1. CDR3 length equals 13 residues. Trimming at V came to 1 base and at J to 10 bases, leaving 3 bases not matched to a gene. The V gene's germline CDR1 is SGHTA and CDR2 FQGNSA. DNA for the CDR3: TGTGCCAGCAGCTTAGAGGACAGGGAACCCCAGCATTTT. Protein sequence: CASSLEDREPQHF.

The rearrangement uses TRBV28 and TRBJ1-2; unclear D gene. Deletions cut 3 bases from V and 13 bases from J, with 12 bases between. Germline V lookup: CDR1 MDHEN, CDR2 SYDVKM. CDR3 size: 11 residues. Here the CDR3 reads CASSFRHTGTF. The CDR3 coding sequence is TGTGCCAGCAGTTTTCGGCATACTGGCACCTTC.

CDR3 in amino acids: CASSEIYGTGGGKTQYF. The CDR3 DNA sequence: TGTGCCAGCAGCGAGATTTACGGGACAGGGGGCGGGAAGACCCAGTACTTC. The rearrangement links TRBV7-6 to TRBJ2-5; TRBD1 aligns across 12 bases. The CDR3 length is 17 residues. Germline lookup yields CDR1 SGHVS and CDR2 FNYEAQ. Trimming removed 5 bases from V and 6 bases from J; junction bases left unmatched: 13.

The genes are TRBV5-1 and TRBJ1-1; 8 nucleotides match TRBD1. Germline-derived CDR1 and CDR2 are SGHRS and YFSETQ. V was clipped by 4 bases and J by 2 bases; unmatched bases: 4. The CDR3 has 14 residues. The CDR3 bases are TGCGCCAGCAGCAACGGACAGGGAAACACTGAAGCTTTCTTT. Translation gives CASSNGQGNTEAFF.

This clonotype came up a few times. The chain's CDR3 is CAVTGTPRSPLHF. CDR3 nucleotides: TGTGCCGTCACCGGGACCCCACGTTCACCCCTCCACTTT. The rearrangement uses TRBV10-3 and TRBJ1-6; possible D gene TRBD1, 5 bases. The V and J ends lost 11 bases and 9 bases respectively, with 17 bases between them. The CDR3 consists of 13 residues. The V gene's germline CDR1 is ENHRY and CDR2 SYGVKD.